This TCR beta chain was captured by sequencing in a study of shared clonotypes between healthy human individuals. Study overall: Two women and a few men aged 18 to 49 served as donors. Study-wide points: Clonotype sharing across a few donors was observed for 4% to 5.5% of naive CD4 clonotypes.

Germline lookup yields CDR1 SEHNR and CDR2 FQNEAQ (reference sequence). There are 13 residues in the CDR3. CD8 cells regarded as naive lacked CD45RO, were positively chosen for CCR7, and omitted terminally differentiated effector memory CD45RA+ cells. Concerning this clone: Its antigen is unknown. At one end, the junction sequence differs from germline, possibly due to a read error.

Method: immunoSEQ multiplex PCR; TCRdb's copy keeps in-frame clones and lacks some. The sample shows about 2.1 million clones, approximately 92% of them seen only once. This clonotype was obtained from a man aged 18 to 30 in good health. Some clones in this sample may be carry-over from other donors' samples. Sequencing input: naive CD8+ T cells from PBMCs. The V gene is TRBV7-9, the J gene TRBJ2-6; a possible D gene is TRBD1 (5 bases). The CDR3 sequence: CASSATGPATSGF. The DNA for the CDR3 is TGTGCCAGCAGCGCCACAGGACCGGCTACGTCGGGTTTC.